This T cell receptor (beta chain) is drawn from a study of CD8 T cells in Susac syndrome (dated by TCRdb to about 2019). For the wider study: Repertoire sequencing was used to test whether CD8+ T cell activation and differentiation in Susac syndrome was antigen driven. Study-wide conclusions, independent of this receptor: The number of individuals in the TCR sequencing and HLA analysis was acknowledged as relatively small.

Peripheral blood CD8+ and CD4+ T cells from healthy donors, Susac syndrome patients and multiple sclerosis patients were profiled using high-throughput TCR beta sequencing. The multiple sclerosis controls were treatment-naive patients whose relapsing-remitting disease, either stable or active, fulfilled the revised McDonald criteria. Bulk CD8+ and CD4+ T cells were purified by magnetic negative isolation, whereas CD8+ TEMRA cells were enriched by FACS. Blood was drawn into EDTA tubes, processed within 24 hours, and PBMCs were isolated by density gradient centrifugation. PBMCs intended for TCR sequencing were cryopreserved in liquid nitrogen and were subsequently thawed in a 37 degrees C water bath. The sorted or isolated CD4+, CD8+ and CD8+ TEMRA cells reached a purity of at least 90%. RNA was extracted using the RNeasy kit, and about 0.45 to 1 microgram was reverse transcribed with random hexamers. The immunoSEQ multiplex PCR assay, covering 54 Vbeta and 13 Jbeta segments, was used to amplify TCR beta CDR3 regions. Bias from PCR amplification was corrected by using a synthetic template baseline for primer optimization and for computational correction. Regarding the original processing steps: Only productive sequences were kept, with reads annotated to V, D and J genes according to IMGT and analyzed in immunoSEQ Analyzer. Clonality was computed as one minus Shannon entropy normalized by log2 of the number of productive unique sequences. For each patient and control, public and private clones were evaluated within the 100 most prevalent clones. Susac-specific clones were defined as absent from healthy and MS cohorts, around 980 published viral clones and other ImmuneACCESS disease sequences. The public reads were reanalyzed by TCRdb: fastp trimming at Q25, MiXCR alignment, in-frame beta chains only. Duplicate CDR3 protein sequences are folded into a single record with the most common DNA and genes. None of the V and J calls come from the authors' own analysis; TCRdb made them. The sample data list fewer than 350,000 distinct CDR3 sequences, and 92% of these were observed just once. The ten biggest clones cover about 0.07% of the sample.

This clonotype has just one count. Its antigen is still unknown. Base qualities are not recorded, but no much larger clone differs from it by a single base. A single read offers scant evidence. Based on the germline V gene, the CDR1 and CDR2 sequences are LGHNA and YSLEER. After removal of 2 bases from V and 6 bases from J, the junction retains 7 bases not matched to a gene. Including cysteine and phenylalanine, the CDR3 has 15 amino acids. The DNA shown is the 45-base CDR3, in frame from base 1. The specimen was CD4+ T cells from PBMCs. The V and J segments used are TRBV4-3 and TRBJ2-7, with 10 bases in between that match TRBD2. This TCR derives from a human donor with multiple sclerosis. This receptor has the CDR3 CASSQRAGGPREQYF. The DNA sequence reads TGCGCCAGCAGCCAACGAGCGGGAGGGCCCCGCGAGCAGTACTTC.